These 28 T cell receptor beta chains share one sample of origin, sequenced in a study of identical twins. TCRdb re-derived calls from the 5' RACE reads in MiXCR, one entry per CDR3 protein. The table shows more than 1.5 million distinct CDR3 sequences, with 32% occurring only once. The material sequenced was cord blood. These TCRs come from a newborn girl in good health.

This clonotype appeared a few times. The chain employs TRBV20-1 and TRBJ1-6; TRBD1 agrees at 9 bases. Germline loops: CDR1 DFQATT, CDR2 SNEGSKA (reference sequence). This CDR3 contains 15 residues. V was clipped by 2 bases and J by 5 bases; unmatched bases: 4. For the CDR3, the DNA is TGCAGTGCTAGAACTAACAGGGGGCATAATTCACCCCTCCACTTT. It translates to CSARTNRGHNSPLHF.

About this clonotype: The junction departs from germline at one end; a sequencing error may be responsible. V usage is TRBV7-7 and J usage is TRBJ2-2; 7 nucleotides align to TRBD1. Per the germline V gene, CDR1 is SSHAT and CDR2 is FNYEAQ (reference sequence). CDR3 length: 14 amino acids. The chain's CDR3 is CASSWDSESGELFF. The CDR3 DNA is TGTGCTAGCAGCTGGGACAGTGAATCCGGGGAGCTGTTTTTT. Filled out from reference TRBV7-7 and TRBJ2-2, the complete variable domain reads GAGVSQSPRYKVTKRGQDVTLRCDPISSHATLYWYQQALGQGPEFLTYFNYEAQPDKSGLPSDRFSAERPEGSISTLTIQRTEQRDSAMYRCASSWDSESGELFFGEGSRLTVL.

The chain carries TRBV30 and TRBJ2-1; D may be TRBD1 (6 bases). The germline V gene encodes CDR1 GTSNPN and CDR2 SVGIG (reference sequence). The length of the CDR3 is 13 residues. Trimming shortened V by 0 bases and J by 4 bases, and 7 bases separated the two germline ends. CDR3 DNA sequence: TGTGCCTGGAGTGTAGGACAGTACAATGAGCAGTTCTTC. It encodes CAWSVGQYNEQFF. Filled out from reference TRBV30 and TRBJ2-1, the complete variable domain reads SQTIHQWPATLVQPVGSPLSLECTVEGTSNPNLYWYRQAAGRGLQLLFYSVGIGQISSEVPQNLSASRPQDRQFILSSKKLLLSDSGFYLCAWSVGQYNEQFFGPGTRLTVL.

This clonotype was detected only a few times. The chain has TRBV15 and TRBJ2-3, with TRBD2 matching 9 bases. J lost 0 bases, V lost 3 bases, and 10 bases had no gene match. CDR3 length: 18 amino acids. Germline lookup yields CDR1 LNHNV and CDR2 YYDKDF (reference sequence). The CDR3 sequence is CATSRELRGGTSTDTQYF. As DNA, the CDR3 is TGTGCCACCAGCAGGGAGCTGCGGGGGGGAACTAGCACAGATACGCAGTATTTT. The entire variable domain, with the rest obtained from reference TRBV15 and TRBJ2-3, is as follows: DAMVIQNPRYQVTQFGKPVTLSCSQTLNHNVMYWYQQKSSQAPKLLFHYYDKDFNNEADTPDNFQSRRPNTSFCFLDIRSPGLGDTAMYLCATSRELRGGTSTDTQYFGPGTRLTVL.

This clonotype was counted many times. This chain uses TRBV6-5 with TRBJ2-5, with TRBD1 matching 9 bases. The CDR3 is 14 residues long. Per germline, CDR1 MNHEY and CDR2 SVGAGI. V lost 0 bases, J lost 4 bases, and 0 bases stayed unmatched. The CDR3 DNA sequence: TGTGCCAGCAGTTACTCGACAGGGGGAGAGACCCAGTACTTC. Translating gives CASSYSTGGETQYF.

The table lists this clonotype with a few counts. Germline is not matched at one junction end, which may reflect a read error. The CDR3 is CGAYRPGRETQYF. The CDR3 DNA reads TGCGGTGCTTATCGGCCAGGGCGAGAGACCCAGTACTTC. This chain uses TRBV20-1 with TRBJ2-5; a possible D gene is TRBD1 (5 bases). From germline, CDR1 is DFQATT and CDR2 SNEGSKA (reference sequence). There are 13 residues in the CDR3.

In this sample, this clonotype turned up a few times. V and J are TRBV27 and TRBJ2-7; D may correspond to TRBD1 or TRBD2 (5 bases each). Germline V CDR1 and CDR2: MNHEY, SMNVEV (reference sequence). The V end was cut by 5 bases, the J end by 2 bases, with 13 bases between. The CDR3 runs 14 residues. The CDR3 protein is CASSESGRTYEQYF. The CDR3 DNA is TGTGCCAGCAGTGAATCGGGACGGACCTACGAGCAGTACTTC.

This clonotype was recorded only once. One junction end does not reproduce the germline sequence, and a read error may be involved. The V call is TRBV7-2, the J call TRBJ2-3; D may match TRBD1 or TRBD2 (6 bases each). The germline CDR1 and CDR2 sequences are SGHTA and FQGNSA. The CDR3 runs 13 residues. DNA for the CDR3: TGTGCCAGCAGCTTGAGGGGGGTGGATACGCAGGATTTT. Its translation: CASSLRGVDTQDF.

V usage is TRBV6-6 and J usage is TRBJ2-3; D is unclear. Germline V CDR1 and CDR2: MNHNY, SVGAGI (reference sequence). The CDR3 length is 16 residues. V was clipped by 6 bases and J by 0 bases, with 16 bases between them. The CDR3 region is CASRPRMLRSTDTQYF. The CDR3 nucleotides read TGTGCCAGCAGGCCTAGGATGCTCCGTAGCACAGATACGCAGTATTTT.

The CDR3 nucleotides are TGTGCCAGCAGCCAAGAGGGGAACAATCAGCCCCAGCATTTT. This gives the protein CASSQEGNNQPQHF. The gene calls are TRBV4-2 and TRBJ1-5; D not resolved. The CDR3 sequence is 14 residues long. Germline assignment: CDR1 LGHNA and CDR2 YNFKEQ. V was pared by 0 bases and J by 3 bases, with 6 bases between.

As to this clonotype: The junction differs from germline at one of its ends, possibly a read error. The chain uses TRBV5-1 and TRBJ2-3; 8 nucleotides agree with TRBD2. Germline assignment: CDR1 SGHRS and CDR2 YFSETQ. There are 15 residues in the CDR3. The CDR3 DNA sequence: TGCGCCGGCAGGGGTTGGACTAGCATCACAGATACGCAGTATTTT. This encodes CAGRGWTSITDTQYF.

This clonotype showed up many times. The chain links TRBV3-1 to TRBJ2-7; TRBD1 aligns across 10 bases. This CDR3 comprises 17 residues. V dropped 1 base and J dropped 0; count of bases not matched to a gene: 6. CDR1 is LGHDT and CDR2 is YNNKEL in the germline V gene (reference sequence). This chain's CDR3 is CASSQGSGTGASYEQYF. CDR3 coding DNA: TGTGCCAGCAGCCAAGGATCGGGGACAGGGGCCTCCTACGAGCAGTACTTC.

This clonotype was seen only a few times. The V call is TRBV5-1, the J call TRBJ2-4, with D unresolved. V was clipped by 0 bases and J by 0 bases, with 13 bases between them. The CDR3 runs to 17 residues. In germline, CDR1 is SGHRS, CDR2 YFSETQ. The CDR3 reads CASSLGVWELAKNIQYF. CDR3 coding DNA: TGCGCCAGCAGCTTGGGGGTCTGGGAATTAGCCAAAAACATTCAGTACTTC.

This clonotype was observed a few times. The V and J genes are TRBV7-2 and TRBJ2-1; no clear D. The V end lost 6 bases, the J end lost 0 bases, and 18 bases lay between the germline ends. Germline V gives CDR1 SGHTA, CDR2 FQGNSA. This CDR3 spans 17 amino acids. CDR3 nucleotide sequence: TGTGCCAGCAGTCACGGGCGTAGTCTGGGCTCCTACAATGAGCAGTTCTTC. This codes for CASSHGRSLGSYNEQFF.

This clonotype has just a few counts. The V gene is TRBV5-1, the J gene TRBJ2-3, with 10 nucleotides matching TRBD2. This CDR3 is 16 amino acids long. The germline V gene encodes CDR1 SGHRS and CDR2 YFSETQ. V lost 4 bases, J lost 2 bases, and 7 bases stayed unmatched. The DNA of the CDR3 is TGCGCCAGCAGCCGCCAAGCGGGGGGGATCACAGATACGCAGTATTTT. It translates to CASSRQAGGITDTQYF.

The chain carries TRBV20-1 and TRBJ2-7; 9 nucleotides match TRBD1. The CDR3 runs to 12 residues. CDR1 and CDR2 from the germline V gene are DFQATT and SNEGSKA (reference sequence). J was trimmed by 3 bases and V by 6 bases; bases with no gene match: 3. This chain's CDR3 is CSAKGQGYEQYF. CDR3 bases: TGCAGTGCAAAGGGACAGGGCTACGAGCAGTACTTC.

This clonotype was picked up a small number of times. The V gene is TRBV7-2, the J gene TRBJ2-3, with D perhaps TRBD2 (6 bases). The CDR3 spans 12 residues. Trimming stripped 4 bases from V and 8 bases from J, with 10 bases between. CDR1 SGHTA and CDR2 FQGNSA come from the germline V gene. DNA for the CDR3: TGTGCCAGCAGCTCCAAGCGGGTTACGCAGTATTTT. It yields the protein CASSSKRVTQYF.

This clonotype showed up just a few times. The chain employs TRBV4-2 and TRBJ1-2; no reliable D call. The CDR3 covers 14 residues. Germline CDR1 reads LGHNA; CDR2 reads YNFKEQ. The germline V and J ends were trimmed by 1 base and 6 bases, with 12 bases remaining between them. In DNA, the CDR3 is TGTGCCAGCAGCCAAGTGGAGAGGAGGGATGGCTACACCTTC. Its translation is CASSQVERRDGYTF.

This clonotype came up once. One end of the junction fails to match germline, which may point to a read error. This chain uses TRBV5-1 with TRBJ1-2; D remains unclear. CDR3 length: 14 amino acids. CDR1 and CDR2 (germline): SGHRS, YFSETQ. This chain's CDR3 is CAGSLEGIGYGYTF. The CDR3 DNA sequence: TGCGCCGGCAGCTTGGAGGGAATCGGCTATGGCTACACCTTC.

This clonotype was seen a handful of times. V gene TRBV28 combines with J gene TRBJ2-7, with D maybe TRBD2 (5 bases). The V gene's germline CDR1 is MDHEN and CDR2 SYDVKM. V lost 6 bases and J 2 bases, leaving 17 bases between the germline ends. CDR3 length equals 15 residues. This CDR3 reads CASSVASGSPYEQYF. The CDR3 DNA reads TGTGCCAGCAGCGTCGCCAGCGGTAGCCCCTACGAGCAGTACTTC.

The V call is TRBV10-3, the J call TRBJ2-1, with TRBD1 as a possible D gene (5 bases). Germline V gene sequence: CDR1 ENHRY, CDR2 SYGVKD. Between the trimmed V and J ends, which lost 0 bases and 1 base, there was a span of 16 bases. The CDR3 length is 18 residues. The CDR3 sequence is CAISESFKGKLSYNEQFF. In nucleotides, the CDR3 is TGTGCCATCAGTGAGTCGTTTAAGGGGAAACTTTCCTACAATGAGCAGTTCTTC.

In its sample, this clonotype was seen once. A read error is possible here, since a much larger clone lies one base away. The genes are TRBV27 and TRBJ2-5; 8 nucleotides line up with TRBD1. The germline V gene encodes CDR1 MNHEY and CDR2 SMNVEV (reference sequence). This CDR3 is 15 amino acids long. J lost 11 bases, V lost 0 bases, and 11 bases had no gene match. In DNA, the CDR3 is TGTGCCAGCAGTTTATCTGGGACAGGCGACAATGAGCAGTACTTC. Translated: CASSLSGTGDNEQYF.

The chain uses TRBV12-3 or TRBV12-4 and TRBJ1-4, with no clear D. The germline V and J ends were trimmed by 6 bases and 0 bases, with 14 bases remaining between them. This CDR3 has 16 residues. The CDR3 spells CASSPLRRATNEKLFF. The CDR3 bases are TGTGCCAGCAGCCCCCTCCGCAGAGCAACTAATGAAAAACTGTTTTTT.

For this clonotype: Relative to the germline gene, one junction end is altered; a read error may explain this. The rearrangement links TRBV11-2 to TRBJ2-3; D might be TRBD2 (6 bases). Per the germline V gene, CDR1 is SGHAT and CDR2 is FQNNGV. This CDR3 has 15 residues. CDR3 amino acids: CASSLSGRSTDTRYF. CDR3 DNA: TGTGCCAGCAGCTTAAGCGGGCGTAGCACAGATACGCGGTATTTT.

The sample holds a few counts of this clonotype. This chain links TRBV2 with TRBJ1-2; D might be TRBD1 (5 bases). CDR3 length equals 11 residues. The V gene lost 3 bases and the J gene lost 13 bases, with 12 bases spanning the gap. Germline-derived CDR1 and CDR2 are SNHLY and FYNNEI. The CDR3 coding sequence is TGTGCCAGCAGTGACAATCCGGGACGCACCTTC. It specifies CASSDNPGRTF.

The V and J genes are TRBV28 and TRBJ2-1; no firm D call. Trimming pared 7 bases from V and 4 bases from J, leaving 14 bases between. CDR1 MDHEN and CDR2 SYDVKM come from the germline V gene. This CDR3 region has 14 residues. The CDR3 DNA reads as TGTGCCAGCACCGTGCCTGGGCCTTACAATGAGCAGTTCTTC. Translated, it gives CASTVPGPYNEQFF. The full variable domain, its missing parts supplied by reference TRBV28 and TRBJ2-1, is DVKVTQSSRYLVKRTGEKVFLECVQDMDHENMFWYRQDPGLGLRLIYFSYDVKMKEKGDIPEGYSVSREKKERFSLILESASTNQTSMYLCASTVPGPYNEQFFGPGTRLTVL.

This sequence joins TRBV20-1 and TRBJ2-5; 12 positions agree with TRBD2. The J call is doubtful: the DNA matches TRBJ2-7 better. CDR1 and CDR2 (germline): DFQATT, SNEGSKA (reference sequence). CDR3 size: 14 residues. DNA for the CDR3: TGCAGTGCGGAAGTCCCGGGACTAGCGGGCGAGCAGTACTTC. Protein sequence: CSAEVPGLAGEQYF.

This chain links TRBV12-3 or TRBV12-4 with TRBJ2-7, with D possibly TRBD1 on 6 matching bases. This CDR3 has 14 residues. Between the trimmed V and J ends, which lost 6 bases and 3 bases, there was a span of 15 bases. CDR3 amino acids: CASRPGHPHYEQYF. DNA of the CDR3: TGTGCCAGCAGGCCGGGACACCCTCACTACGAGCAGTACTTC.